The sequence of this T cell receptor (beta chain) was determined in a study of low-dose radiotherapy and immunotherapy resistance in tumors. Time point indicated: after trial treatment. Treatment in this sample: LDRT plus nivolumab, ipilimumab, low-dose cyclophosphamide and aspirin (RACIN trial). All of the donors were given nivolumab, ipilimumab, aspirin, low-dose cyclophosphamide and low-dose radiotherapy as part of RACIN, a single-arm trial. In its sample, this clonotype was seen many times. The V gene's germline CDR1 is SGHAT and CDR2 FQNNGV. The CDR3 is 13 amino acids. V shed 5 bases, J shed 3 bases, and the junction held 4 bases outside the gene matches. TRAV and TRBV primers primed cDNA for both TCRalpha and TCRbeta. Using a constant-region primer together with a V-primer adapter, TCRs were subjected to around 20 PCR cycles of amplification. Via MiXCR, TCRdb re-called the reads, giving one row per CDR3 protein. The data hold tens of thousands of distinct CDR3 sequences, with 20% observed a single time.

The receptor comes from a female donor with ovarian cancer. This sequence joins TRBV11-2 and TRBJ2-7, with 7 nucleotides matching TRBD2. This specimen was PBMCs, taken after low-dose radiotherapy plus immunotherapy. CDR3 residues: CASSRGDYYEQYF. For the CDR3, the DNA is TGTGCCAGCAGCCGGGGGGACTACTACGAGCAGTACTTC.